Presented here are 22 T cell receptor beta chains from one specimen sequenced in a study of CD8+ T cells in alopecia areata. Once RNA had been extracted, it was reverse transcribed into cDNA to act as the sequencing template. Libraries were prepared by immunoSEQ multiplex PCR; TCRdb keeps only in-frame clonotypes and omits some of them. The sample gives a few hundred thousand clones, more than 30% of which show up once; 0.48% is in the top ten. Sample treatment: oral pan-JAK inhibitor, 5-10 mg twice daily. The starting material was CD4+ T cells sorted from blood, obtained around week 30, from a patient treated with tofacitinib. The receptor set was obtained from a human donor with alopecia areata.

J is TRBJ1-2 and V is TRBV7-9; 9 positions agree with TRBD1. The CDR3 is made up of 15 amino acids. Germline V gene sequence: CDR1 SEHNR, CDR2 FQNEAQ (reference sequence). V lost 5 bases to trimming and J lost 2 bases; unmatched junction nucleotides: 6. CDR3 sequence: CASSEYGTGNYGYTF. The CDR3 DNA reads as TGTGCCAGCAGCGAATATGGGACAGGGAACTATGGCTACACCTTC.

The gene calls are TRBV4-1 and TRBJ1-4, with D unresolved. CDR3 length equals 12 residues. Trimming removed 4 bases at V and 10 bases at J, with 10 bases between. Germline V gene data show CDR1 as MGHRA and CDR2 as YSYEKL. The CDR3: CASSLPLGKLFF. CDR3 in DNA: TGCGCCAGCAGCCTGCCTCTTGGAAAACTGTTTTTT.

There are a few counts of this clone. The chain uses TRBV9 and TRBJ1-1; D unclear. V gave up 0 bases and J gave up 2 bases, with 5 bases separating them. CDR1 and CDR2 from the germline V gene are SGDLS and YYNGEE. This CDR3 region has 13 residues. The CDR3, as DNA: TGTGCCAGCAGCGTAGAAGCTAACACTGAAGCTTTCTTT. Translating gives CASSVEANTEAFF.

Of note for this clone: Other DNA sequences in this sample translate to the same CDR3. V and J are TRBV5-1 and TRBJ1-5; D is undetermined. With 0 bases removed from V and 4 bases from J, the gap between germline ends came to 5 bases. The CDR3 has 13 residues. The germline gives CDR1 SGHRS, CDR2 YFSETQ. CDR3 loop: CASSLGQNQPQHF. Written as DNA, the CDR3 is TGCGCCAGCAGCTTGGGCCAGAATCAGCCCCAGCATTTT.

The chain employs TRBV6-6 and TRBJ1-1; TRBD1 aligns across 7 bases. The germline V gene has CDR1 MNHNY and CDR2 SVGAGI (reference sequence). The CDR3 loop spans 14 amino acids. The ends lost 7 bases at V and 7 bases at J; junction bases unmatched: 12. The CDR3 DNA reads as TGTGCCAGCACCCACCCCCACAGGGGTGGTGAAGCTTTCTTT. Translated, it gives CASTHPHRGGEAFF.

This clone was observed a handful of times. The CDR3 reads CASSQGEGAGETQYF. The CDR3 bases are TGCGCCAGCAGCCAAGGAGAGGGGGCGGGAGAGACCCAGTACTTC. The chain combines TRBV4-1 with TRBJ2-5, with 7 bases that match TRBD1. The CDR3 is 15 residues long. The germline V gene has CDR1 MGHRA and CDR2 YSYEKL. The junction had 6 bases not matched to a gene; V was cut back by 1 base and J by 4 bases.

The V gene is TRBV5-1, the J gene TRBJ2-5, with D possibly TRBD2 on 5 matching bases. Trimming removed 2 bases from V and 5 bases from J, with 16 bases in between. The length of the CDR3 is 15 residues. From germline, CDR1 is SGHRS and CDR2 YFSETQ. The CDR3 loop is CASSFTADRGETQYF. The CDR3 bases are TGCGCCAGCAGCTTCACCGCGGACCGCGGGGAGACCCAGTACTTC.

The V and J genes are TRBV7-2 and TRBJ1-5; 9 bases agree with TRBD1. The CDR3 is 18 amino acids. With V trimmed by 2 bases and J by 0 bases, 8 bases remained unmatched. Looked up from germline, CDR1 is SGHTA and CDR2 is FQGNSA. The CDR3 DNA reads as TGTGCCAGCAGCTTAATGTCACAGGGGGCAAGTAGCAATCAGCCCCAGCATTTT. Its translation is CASSLMSQGASSNQPQHF.

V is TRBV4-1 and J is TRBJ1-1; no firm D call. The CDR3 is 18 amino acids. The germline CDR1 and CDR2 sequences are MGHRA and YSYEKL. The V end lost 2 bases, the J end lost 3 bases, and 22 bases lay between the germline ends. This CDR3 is CASSQRVPFLQRDTEAFF. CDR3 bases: TGCGCCAGCAGCCAAAGGGTACCGTTCCTCCAGAGAGACACTGAAGCTTTCTTT.

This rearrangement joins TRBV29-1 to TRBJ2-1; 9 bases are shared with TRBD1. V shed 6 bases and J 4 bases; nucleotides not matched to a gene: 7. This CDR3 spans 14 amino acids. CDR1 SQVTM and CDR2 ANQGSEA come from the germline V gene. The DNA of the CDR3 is TGCAGCGTCAAGACAGGGGGGGTTTACAATGAGCAGTTCTTC. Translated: CSVKTGGVYNEQFF.

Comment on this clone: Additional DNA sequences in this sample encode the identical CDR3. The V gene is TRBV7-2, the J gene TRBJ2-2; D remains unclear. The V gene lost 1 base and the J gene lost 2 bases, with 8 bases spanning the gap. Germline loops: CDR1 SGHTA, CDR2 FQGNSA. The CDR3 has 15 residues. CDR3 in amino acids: CASSLGQGNTGELFF. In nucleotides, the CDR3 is TGTGCCAGCAGCTTAGGACAAGGAAACACCGGGGAGCTGTTTTTT.

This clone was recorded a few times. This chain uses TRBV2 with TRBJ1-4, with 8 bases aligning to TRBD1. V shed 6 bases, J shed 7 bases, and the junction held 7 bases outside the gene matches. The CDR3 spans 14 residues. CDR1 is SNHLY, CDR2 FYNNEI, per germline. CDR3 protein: CASSAGGLGEKLFF. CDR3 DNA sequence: TGTGCCAGCAGCGCAGGGGGCTTGGGTGAAAAACTGTTTTTT.

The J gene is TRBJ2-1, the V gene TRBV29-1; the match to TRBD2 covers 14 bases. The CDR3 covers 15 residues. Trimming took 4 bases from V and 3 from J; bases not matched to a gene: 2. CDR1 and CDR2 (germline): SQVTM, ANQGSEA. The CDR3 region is CSVGGLAGGYNEQFF. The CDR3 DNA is TGCAGCGTTGGCGGACTAGCGGGAGGCTACAATGAGCAGTTCTTC.

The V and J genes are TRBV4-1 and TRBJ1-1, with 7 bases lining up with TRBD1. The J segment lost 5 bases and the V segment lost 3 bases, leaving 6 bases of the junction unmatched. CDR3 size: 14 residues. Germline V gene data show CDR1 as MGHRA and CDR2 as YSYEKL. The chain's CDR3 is CASSQWEQGTEAFF. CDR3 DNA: TGCGCCAGCAGCCAGTGGGAACAGGGGACTGAAGCTTTCTTT.

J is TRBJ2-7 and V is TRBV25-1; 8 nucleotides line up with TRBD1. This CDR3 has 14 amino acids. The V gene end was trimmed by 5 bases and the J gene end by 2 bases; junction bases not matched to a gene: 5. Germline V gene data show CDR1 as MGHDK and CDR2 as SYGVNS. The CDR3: CASSKGTGAYEQYF. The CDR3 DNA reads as TGTGCCAGCAGTAAAGGGACAGGAGCCTACGAGCAGTACTTC.

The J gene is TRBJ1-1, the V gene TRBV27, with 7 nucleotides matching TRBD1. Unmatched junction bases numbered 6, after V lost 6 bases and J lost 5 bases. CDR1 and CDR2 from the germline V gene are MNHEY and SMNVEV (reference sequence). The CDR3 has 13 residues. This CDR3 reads CASSDRVGTEAFF. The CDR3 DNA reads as TGTGCCAGCAGCGACAGGGTTGGGACTGAAGCTTTCTTT.

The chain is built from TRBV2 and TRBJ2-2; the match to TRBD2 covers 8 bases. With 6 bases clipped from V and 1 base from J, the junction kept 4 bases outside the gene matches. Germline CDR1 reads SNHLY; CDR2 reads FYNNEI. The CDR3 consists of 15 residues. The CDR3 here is CASSRGTRNTGELFF. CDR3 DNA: TGTGCCAGCAGCCGGGGGACTAGGAACACCGGGGAGCTGTTTTTT.

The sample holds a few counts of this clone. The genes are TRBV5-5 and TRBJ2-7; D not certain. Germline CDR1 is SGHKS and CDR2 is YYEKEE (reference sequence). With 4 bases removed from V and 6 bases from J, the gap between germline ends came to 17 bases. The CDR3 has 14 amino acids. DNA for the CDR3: TGTGCCAGCAGCCTGGTGAGAAGTTCTTTCGAGCAGTACTTC. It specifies CASSLVRSSFEQYF.

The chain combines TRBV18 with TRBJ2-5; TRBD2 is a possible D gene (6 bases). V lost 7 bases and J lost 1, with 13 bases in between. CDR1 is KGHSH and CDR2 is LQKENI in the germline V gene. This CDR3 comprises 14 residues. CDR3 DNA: TGTGCCAGCTATCGGGCGGGACTCCAAGAGACCCAGTACTTC. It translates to CASYRAGLQETQYF.

In DNA form, the CDR3 reads TGTGCCACCAGCGGCGACATCTATAATTCACCCCTCCACTTT. Its protein is CATSGDIYNSPLHF. The chain uses TRBV15 and TRBJ1-6; D gene unclear. V lost 5 bases and J 3 bases, leaving 8 bases between the germline ends. Germline V gene data show CDR1 as LNHNV and CDR2 as YYDKDF (reference sequence). There are 14 residues in the CDR3.

The CDR3 protein is CASSYRDRSYEQYF. The CDR3 region has the DNA TGTGCCAGCAGTTACCGGGACAGATCCTACGAGCAGTACTTC. This rearrangement joins TRBV6-5 to TRBJ2-7, with TRBD1 matching 7 bases. This CDR3 spans 14 amino acids. CDR1 MNHEY and CDR2 SVGAGI come from the germline V gene. The V and J ends lost 2 bases and 1 base, in that order; junction bases with no gene match: 2.

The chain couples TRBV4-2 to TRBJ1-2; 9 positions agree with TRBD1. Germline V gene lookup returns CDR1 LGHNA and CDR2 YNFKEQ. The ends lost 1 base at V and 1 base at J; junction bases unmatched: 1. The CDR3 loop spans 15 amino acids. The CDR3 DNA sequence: TGTGCCAGCAGCCAAGGGGACAGGGATAACTATGGCTACACCTTC. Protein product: CASSQGDRDNYGYTF.